This paragraph reports one TCR beta chain. From germline, CDR1 is LGHDT and CDR2 YNNKEL (reference sequence). CDR3 length: 15 amino acids. A UMI-labeled 5' RACE approach was the method that produced the TCR beta libraries. TCRdb derives one entry per CDR3 protein from the 5' RACE reads, leaving out DNA. This sample's table reports around 4,000 distinct CDR3 sequences. The data derive from a study of human CD8 memory T cell subsets. The clonotype comes from a human donor in good health. This rearrangement joins TRBV3-1 to TRBJ2-1; TCRdb's D call of TRBD2 is untestable without DNA. The sample comprised CD8+ T cells from PBMCs. The CDR3 reads CASRNTSGSRNEQFF.